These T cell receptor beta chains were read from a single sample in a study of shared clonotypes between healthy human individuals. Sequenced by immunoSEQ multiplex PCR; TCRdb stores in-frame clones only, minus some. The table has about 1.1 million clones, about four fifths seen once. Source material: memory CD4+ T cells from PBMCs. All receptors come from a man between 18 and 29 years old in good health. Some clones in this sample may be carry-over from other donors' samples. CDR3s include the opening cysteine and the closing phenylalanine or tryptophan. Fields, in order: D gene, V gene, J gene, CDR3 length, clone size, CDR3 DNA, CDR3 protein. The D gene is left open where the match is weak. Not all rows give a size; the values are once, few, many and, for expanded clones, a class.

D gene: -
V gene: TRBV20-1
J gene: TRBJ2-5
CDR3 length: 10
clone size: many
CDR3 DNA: TGCAGTGCTACTTCAGAGACCCAGTACTTC
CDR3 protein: CSATSETQYF

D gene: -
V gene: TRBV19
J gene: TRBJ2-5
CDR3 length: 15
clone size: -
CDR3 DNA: TGTGCCAGTAGTGTCTTACTGACATGGGGGGAGACCCAGTACTTC
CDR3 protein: CASSVLLTWGETQYF

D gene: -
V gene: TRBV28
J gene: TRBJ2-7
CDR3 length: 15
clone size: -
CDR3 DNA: TGTGCCAGCAGCCTGCAAGGCAGGGAGAGGAACGAGCAGTACTTC
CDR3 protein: CASSLQGRERNEQYF

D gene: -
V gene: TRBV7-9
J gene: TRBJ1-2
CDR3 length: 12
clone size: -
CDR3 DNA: TGTGCCAGCAGCTTAACAGGGTATGGCTACACCTTC
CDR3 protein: CASSLTGYGYTF

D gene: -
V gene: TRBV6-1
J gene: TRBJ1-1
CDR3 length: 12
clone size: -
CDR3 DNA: TGTGCCAGCAGTCCGGGACGTAGAGATCCTTTCTTT
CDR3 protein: CASSPGRRDPFF

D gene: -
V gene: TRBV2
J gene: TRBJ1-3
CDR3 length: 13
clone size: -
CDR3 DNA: TGTGCCAGCGGGACCGACTCTGGAAACACCATATATTTT
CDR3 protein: CASGTDSGNTIYF

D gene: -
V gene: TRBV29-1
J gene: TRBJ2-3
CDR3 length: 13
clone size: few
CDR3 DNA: TGCAGCGTTCCAGCGGTATTCACAGATACGCAGTATTTT
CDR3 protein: CSVPAVFTDTQYF

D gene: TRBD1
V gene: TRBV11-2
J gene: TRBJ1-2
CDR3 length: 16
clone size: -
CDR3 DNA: TGTGCCAGCAGCTTTAGACCGCGACAGGGGAACTATGGCTACACCTTC
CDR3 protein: CASSFRPRQGNYGYTF

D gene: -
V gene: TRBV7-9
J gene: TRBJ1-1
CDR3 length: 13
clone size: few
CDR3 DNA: TGTGCCAGCAGCTTAGGACAGAACACTGAAGCTTTCTTT
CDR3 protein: CASSLGQNTEAFF

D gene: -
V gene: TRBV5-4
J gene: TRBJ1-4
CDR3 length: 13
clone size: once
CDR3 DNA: TGTGCCAGCAGCGGGGGGCGGGATGAAAAACTGTTTTTT
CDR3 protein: CASSGGRDEKLFF

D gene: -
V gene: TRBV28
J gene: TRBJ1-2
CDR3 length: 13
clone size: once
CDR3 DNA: TGTGCCAGCAGTTTAACAGGAATTCGTGGCTACACCTTC
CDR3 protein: CASSLTGIRGYTF

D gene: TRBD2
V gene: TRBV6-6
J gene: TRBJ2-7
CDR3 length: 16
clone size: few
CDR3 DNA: TGTGCCAGCAGTTACGGATCTAGCGGGAGGAATTACGAGCAGTACTTC
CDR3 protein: CASSYGSSGRNYEQYF

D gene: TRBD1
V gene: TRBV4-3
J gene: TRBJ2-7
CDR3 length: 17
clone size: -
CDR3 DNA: TGCGCCAGCAGCCATTCCCTTACCGGGACAGCCTCCTACGAGCAGTACTTC
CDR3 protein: CASSHSLTGTASYEQYF

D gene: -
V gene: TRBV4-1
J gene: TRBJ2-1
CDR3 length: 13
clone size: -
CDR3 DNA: TGCGCCAGCAGCCAAGTTCCCTACAATGAGCAGTTCTTC
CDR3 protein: CASSQVPYNEQFF

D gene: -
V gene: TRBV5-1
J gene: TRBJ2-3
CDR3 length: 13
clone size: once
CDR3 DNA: TGCGCCAGCAGCAGGACAGTCACAGATACGCAGTATTTT
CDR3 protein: CASSRTVTDTQYF

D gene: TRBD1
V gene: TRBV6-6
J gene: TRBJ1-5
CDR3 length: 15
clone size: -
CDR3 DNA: TGTGCCAGCAGTCCCGGACAGGGGAGCAATCAGCCCCAGCATTTT
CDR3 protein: CASSPGQGSNQPQHF

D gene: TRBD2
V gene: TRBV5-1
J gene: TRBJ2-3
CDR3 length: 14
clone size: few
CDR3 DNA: TGCGCCAGCAGCTGGTCTGCGGGGGTAGATACGCAGTATTTT
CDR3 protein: CASSWSAGVDTQYF

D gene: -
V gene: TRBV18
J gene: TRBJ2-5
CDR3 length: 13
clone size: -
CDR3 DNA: TGTGCTAGCTCACCCGAGTACCAAGAGACCCAGTACTTC
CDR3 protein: CASSPEYQETQYF

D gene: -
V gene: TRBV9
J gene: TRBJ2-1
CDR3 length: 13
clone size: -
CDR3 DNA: TGTGCCAGCAGCGAAGGACTAAACAATGAGCAGTTCTTC
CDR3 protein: CASSEGLNNEQFF

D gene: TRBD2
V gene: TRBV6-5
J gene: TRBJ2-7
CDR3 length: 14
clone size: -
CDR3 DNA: TGTGCCAGTACTAGGGCGGGAGGGCCCTACGAGCAGTACTTC
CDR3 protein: CASTRAGGPYEQYF

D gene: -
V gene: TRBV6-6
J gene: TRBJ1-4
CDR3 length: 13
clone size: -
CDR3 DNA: TGTGCCAGCAGTTACAGGAGAGGAGAAAAACTGTTTTTT
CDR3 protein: CASSYRRGEKLFF

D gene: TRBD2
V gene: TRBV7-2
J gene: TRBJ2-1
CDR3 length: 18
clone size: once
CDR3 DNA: TGTGCCAGCAGCCTCAGAGCCCCCAGATTAGCGGGACACAATGAGCAGTTCTTC
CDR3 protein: CASSLRAPRLAGHNEQFF

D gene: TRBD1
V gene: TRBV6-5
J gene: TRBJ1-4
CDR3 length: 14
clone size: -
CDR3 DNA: TGTGCCAGCAGACCGACAGGGGGGGAGGAAAAACTGTTTTTT
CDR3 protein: CASRPTGGEEKLFF

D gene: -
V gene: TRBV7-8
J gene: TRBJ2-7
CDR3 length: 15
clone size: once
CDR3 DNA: TGTGCCAGCAGCCCGGGGTGGAGGGTGATCGCCGAGCAGTACTTC
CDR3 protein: CASSPGWRVIAEQYF

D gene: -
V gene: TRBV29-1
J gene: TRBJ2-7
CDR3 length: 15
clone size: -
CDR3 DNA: TGCAGCGTTGAAGGAAAGGGGGACCTTCCAAAAGTGCAGTACTTC
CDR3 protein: CSVEGKGDLPKVQYF

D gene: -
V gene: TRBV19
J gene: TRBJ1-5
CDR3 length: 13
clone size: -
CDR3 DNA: TGTGCCAGTAGTATAGGGGGATCCGAACCCCAGCATTTT
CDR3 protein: CASSIGGSEPQHF

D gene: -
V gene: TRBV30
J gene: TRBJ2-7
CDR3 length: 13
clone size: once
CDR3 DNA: TGTGCCTGGAGTGTGGCGGGGTTCGGCGAGCAGTACTTC
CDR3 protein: CAWSVAGFGEQYF

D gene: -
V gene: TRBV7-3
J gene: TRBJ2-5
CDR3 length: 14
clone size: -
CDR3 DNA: TGTGCCAGCAGCCTGACAGGAAGAGACGAGACCCAGTACTTC
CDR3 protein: CASSLTGRDETQYF

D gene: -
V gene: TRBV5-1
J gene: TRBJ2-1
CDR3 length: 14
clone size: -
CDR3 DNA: TGCGCCAGCAGCTTGGCCGGGGCGGACAATGAGCAGTTCTTC
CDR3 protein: CASSLAGADNEQFF

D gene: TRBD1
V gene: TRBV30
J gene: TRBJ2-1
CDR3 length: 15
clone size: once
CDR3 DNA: TGTGCCTGTAAAGGACAGGGGGCTTCAATCAATGAGCAGTTCTTC
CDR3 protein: CACKGQGASINEQFF

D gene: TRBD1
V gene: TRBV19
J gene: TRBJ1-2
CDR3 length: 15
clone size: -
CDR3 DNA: TGTGCCAGTAGCGACAGGGGGCGGAACCACTATGGCTACACCTTC
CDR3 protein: CASSDRGRNHYGYTF

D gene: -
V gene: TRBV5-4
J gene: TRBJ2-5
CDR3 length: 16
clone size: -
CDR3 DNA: TGTGCCAGCAGCTTGGCCGGTACAGGAGCCCAAGAGACCCAGTACTTC
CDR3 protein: CASSLAGTGAQETQYF

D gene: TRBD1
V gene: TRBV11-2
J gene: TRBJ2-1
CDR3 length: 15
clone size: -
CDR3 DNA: TGTGCCAGCAGCCCTCTCGGGACAGCCTACAATGAGCAGTTCTTC
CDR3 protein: CASSPLGTAYNEQFF

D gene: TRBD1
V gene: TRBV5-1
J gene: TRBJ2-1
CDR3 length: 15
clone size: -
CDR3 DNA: TGCGCCAGCAGCTTGGTAACAGGGGAATACAATGAGCAGTTCTTC
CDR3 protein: CASSLVTGEYNEQFF

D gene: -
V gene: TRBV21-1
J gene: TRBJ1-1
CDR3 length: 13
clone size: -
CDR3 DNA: TGTGCCAGCAGCAGGGTGGAGGGCACTGAAGCTTTCTTT
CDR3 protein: CASSRVEGTEAFF

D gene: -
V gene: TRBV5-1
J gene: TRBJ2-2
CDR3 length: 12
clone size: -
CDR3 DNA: TGCGCCAGCAGCTCCTTCGGCGGGGAGCTGTTTTTT
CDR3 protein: CASSSFGGELFF

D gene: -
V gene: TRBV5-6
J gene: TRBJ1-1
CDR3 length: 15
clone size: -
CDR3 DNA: TGTGCCAGCAGCTTGGGGCAGGGGACGTTCACTGAAGCTTTCTTT
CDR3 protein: CASSLGQGTFTEAFF

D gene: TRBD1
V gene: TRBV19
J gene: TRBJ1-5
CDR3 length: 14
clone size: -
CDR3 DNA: TGTGCCAGTAGTACGACAGGGAGTGGCCAGCCCCAGCATTTT
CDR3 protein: CASSTTGSGQPQHF

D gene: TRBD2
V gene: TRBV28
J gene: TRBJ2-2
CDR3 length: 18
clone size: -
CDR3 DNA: TGTGCCAGCAGTTTTGCGCTAGCGGGAGGGCCGGGAACCGGGGAGCTGTTTTTT
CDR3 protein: CASSFALAGGPGTGELFF

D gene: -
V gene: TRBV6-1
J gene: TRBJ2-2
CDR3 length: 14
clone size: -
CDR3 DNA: TGTGCCAGCAGTGAAAACGGGAACACCGGGGAGCTGTTTTTT
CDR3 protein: CASSENGNTGELFF

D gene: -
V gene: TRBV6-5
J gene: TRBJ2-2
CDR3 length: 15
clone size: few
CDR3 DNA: TGTGCCAGCAGTTTTGGGACGGGAGCTACCGGGGAGCTGTTTTTT
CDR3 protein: CASSFGTGATGELFF

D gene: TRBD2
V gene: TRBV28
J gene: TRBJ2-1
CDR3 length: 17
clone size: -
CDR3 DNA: TGTGCCAGCAGTTTCTTCCCTACTAGCGGGAGTTACAATGAGCAGTTCTTC
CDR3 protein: CASSFFPTSGSYNEQFF

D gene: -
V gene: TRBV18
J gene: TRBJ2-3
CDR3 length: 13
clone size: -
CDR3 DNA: TGTGCCAGCTCACCACCGTCGTCGGATACGCAGTATTTT
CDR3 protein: CASSPPSSDTQYF

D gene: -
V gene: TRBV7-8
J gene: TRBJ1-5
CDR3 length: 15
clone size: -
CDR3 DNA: TGTGCCAGCAGCCCGTATTGGGACATAAATCAGCCCCAGCATTTT
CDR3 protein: CASSPYWDINQPQHF

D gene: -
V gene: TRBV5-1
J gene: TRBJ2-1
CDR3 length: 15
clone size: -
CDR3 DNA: TGCGCCAGCAGCTCGAACAGTAAGGGTAGGAATGAGCAGTTCTTC
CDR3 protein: CASSSNSKGRNEQFF

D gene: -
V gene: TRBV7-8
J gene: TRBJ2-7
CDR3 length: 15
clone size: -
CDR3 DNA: TGTGCCACTCTAACTGAGATAGCCGGGCCTTACGAGCAGTACTTC
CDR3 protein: CATLTEIAGPYEQYF

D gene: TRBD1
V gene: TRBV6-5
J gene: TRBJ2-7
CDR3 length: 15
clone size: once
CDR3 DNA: TGTGCCAGCAGTTACCGCGGGACAGGGTCCTACGAGCAGTACTTC
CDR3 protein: CASSYRGTGSYEQYF

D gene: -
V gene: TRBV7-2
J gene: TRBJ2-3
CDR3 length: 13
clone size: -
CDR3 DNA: TGTGCCAGCAGCTTAGCGGGACCAGATACGCAGTATTTT
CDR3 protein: CASSLAGPDTQYF

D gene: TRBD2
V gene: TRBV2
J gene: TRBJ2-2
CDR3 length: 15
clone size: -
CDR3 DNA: TGTGCCAGCAGTGGGACTAGCGGGAACACCGGGGAGCTGTTTTTT
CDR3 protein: CASSGTSGNTGELFF

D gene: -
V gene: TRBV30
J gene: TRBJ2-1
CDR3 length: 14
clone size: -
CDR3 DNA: TGTGCCTGGACCAGGGGGAGGGATTACAATGAGCAGTTCTTC
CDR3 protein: CAWTRGRDYNEQFF

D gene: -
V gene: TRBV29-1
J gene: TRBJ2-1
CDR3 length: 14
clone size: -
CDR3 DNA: TGCAGCGTTGATGCACTAAGCTCCTACAATGAGCAGTTCTTC
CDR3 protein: CSVDALSSYNEQFF

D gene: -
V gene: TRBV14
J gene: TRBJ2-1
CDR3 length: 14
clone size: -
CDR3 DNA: TGTGCCAGCAGCCAAGACTTCTCCTACAATGAGCAGTTCTTC
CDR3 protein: CASSQDFSYNEQFF

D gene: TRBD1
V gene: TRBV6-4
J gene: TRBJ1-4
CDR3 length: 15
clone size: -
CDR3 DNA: TGTGCCAGCAGTGACTCCACAGGGGCTGAGGAAAAACTGTTTTTT
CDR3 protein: CASSDSTGAEEKLFF

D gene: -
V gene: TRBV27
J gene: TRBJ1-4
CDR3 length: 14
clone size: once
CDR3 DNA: TGTGCCAGCAGCCAATACGCAACTAATGAAAAACTGTTTTTT
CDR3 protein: CASSQYATNEKLFF